This T cell receptor (beta chain) emerged from a study of cytomegalovirus exposure and HLA in healthy donors. CDR3 length equals 12 residues. V gave up 2 bases and J gave up 5 bases, with 6 bases separating them. The germline V gene has CDR1 MNHEY and CDR2 SVGAGI. Regarding this clone: No antigen is known for it.

Study-wide results and caveats: For cytomegalovirus status, the classifier reportedly gave diagnoses with high specificity and sensitivity. What was likely a sequencing artifact was a cluster of highly shared sequence variants. Earlier findings revealed that most TCR beta V segments proved productive either about 87% or about 30% of the time.

A multiplex PCR was run with 60 Vbeta primers and 13 Jbeta primers. The data were produced by immunoSEQ multiplex PCR, yet TCRdb's version contains in-frame clones alone and is incomplete. Of approximately 130,000 clones in the sample, about two thirds were seen once. The sequenced material came from PBMCs. The clonotype comes from a woman aged 60 to 75 in good health and CMV-seropositive. The chain employs TRBV6-5 and TRBJ1-1; possibly TRBD1 for D (5 bases). CDR3 sequence: CASSYAGTEAFF. The CDR3, as DNA: TGTGCCAGCAGTTACGCAGGGACTGAAGCTTTCTTT.